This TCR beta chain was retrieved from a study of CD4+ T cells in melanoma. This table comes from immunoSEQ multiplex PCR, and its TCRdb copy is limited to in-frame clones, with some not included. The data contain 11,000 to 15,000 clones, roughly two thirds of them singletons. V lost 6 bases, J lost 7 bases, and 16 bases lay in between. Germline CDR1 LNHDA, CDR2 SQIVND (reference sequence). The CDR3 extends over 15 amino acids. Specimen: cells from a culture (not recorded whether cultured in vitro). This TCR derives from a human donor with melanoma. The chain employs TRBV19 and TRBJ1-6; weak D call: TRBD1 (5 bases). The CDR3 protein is CASSEIRGWNSPLHF. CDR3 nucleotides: TGTGCCAGTAGCGAGATTAGGGGTTGGAATTCACCCCTCCACTTT.